Listed below are T cell receptor beta chains from one sample, sequenced in a study of shared clonotypes between healthy human individuals. Data came from immunoSEQ multiplex PCR; TCRdb stores just in-frame clones and leaves some out. The sample lists 2,500,000 or so clones; approximately 90% were seen once. The sample taken for sequencing was naive CD4+ T cells sorted from blood. Receptors originate from a man younger than 35 in good health. CDR3s include the opening cysteine and the closing phenylalanine or tryptophan. The D gene is left open where the match is weak. The listing skips clone size in some rows; elsewhere it reads once, few, many or a size class.

abundance	d_gene	j_gene	v_gene	CDR3nt	CDR3aa
NA	TRBD2	TRBJ2-2	TRBV5-4	TGTGCCAGCAGCTCCCCGGGACTAGCGCGCACCGGGGAGCTGTTTTTT	CASSSPGLARTGELFF
NA	TRBD1	TRBJ1-5	TRBV18	TGTGCCAGCTCACCAGGGACAGATCAGCCCCAGCATTTT	CASSPGTDQPQHF
NA	NA	TRBJ2-7	TRBV11-2	TGTGCCAGCAGCTTAGGTTCGATCCGTCCTCGGGGGATCTACGAGCAGTACTTC	CASSLGSIRPRGIYEQYF
NA	NA	TRBJ1-2	TRBV30	TGTGCCTGGAGGGACGGGAACTATGGCTACACCTTC	CAWRDGNYGYTF
few	NA	TRBJ1-6	TRBV9	TGTGCCAGCAGCGTAGTGAGTGAGGGTAATTCACCCCTCCACTTT	CASSVVSEGNSPLHF
once	NA	TRBJ2-3	TRBV19	TGTGCCAGTAGTATAGACGCAGGGTCACTAACTAGCACAGATACGCAGTATTTT	CASSIDAGSLTSTDTQYF
NA	NA	TRBJ2-7	TRBV30	TGTGCCTGGAGTAAGGGGCAGGGCCTACCTCTGCTCTTC	CAWSKGQGLPLLF
once	NA	TRBJ1-1	TRBV7-8	TGTGCCAGCAGCCAGGACGGGAAATACACTGAAGCTTTCTTT	CASSQDGKYTEAFF
NA	NA	TRBJ2-5	TRBV11-2	TGTGCCAGCAGCCAGGAGAGGCCAGAGACCCAGTACTTC	CASSQERPETQYF
NA	NA	TRBJ2-7	TRBV28	TGTGCCAGCACCGGGTGGGGCTACGAGCAGTACTTC	CASTGWGYEQYF
NA	NA	TRBJ1-2	TRBV5-1	TGCGCCAGCAGCTGGGGTGAGGCGCCTGGCTACACCTTC	CASSWGEAPGYTF
NA	TRBD2	TRBJ2-5	TRBV10-3	TGTGCCAGCAGGACTAGCGGGGTCGGGGAGACCCAGTACTTC	CASRTSGVGETQYF
NA	NA	TRBJ2-6	TRBV27	TGTGCCAGCAGTTCTGGCAGCCTCTTTGGGGCCAACGTCCTGACTTTC	CASSSGSLFGANVLTF
NA	NA	TRBJ1-2	TRBV28	TGTGCCATCACCGGGGTCATGGGCTACACCTTC	CAITGVMGYTF
NA	TRBD2	TRBJ2-7	TRBV27	TGTGCCAGCAGTCCTCCCGGAGCGGGAACCTACGAGCAGTACTTC	CASSPPGAGTYEQYF
NA	NA	TRBJ1-4	TRBV7-2	TGTGCCAGCAGCTTAGGGACCGGGATCGGTAATGAAAAACTGTTTTTT	CASSLGTGIGNEKLFF
NA	NA	TRBJ1-3	TRBV2	TGTGCCAGCAGAGACGGGACCCCGGGAAACACCATATATTTT	CASRDGTPGNTIYF
NA	TRBD2	TRBJ2-7	TRBV6-1	TGTGCCAGCATTCGGACTAGCGGGGGTTACGAGCAGTACTTC	CASIRTSGGYEQYF
once	TRBD2	TRBJ2-3	TRBV29-1	TGCAGCGTATCCGGGACTAGCGGGATCACAGATACGCAGTATTTT	CSVSGTSGITDTQYF
NA	TRBD1	TRBJ1-5	TRBV2	TGTGCCAGCAGTCCCGACAGGGCTGGCAATCAGCCCCAGCATTTT	CASSPDRAGNQPQHF
once	TRBD1	TRBJ1-4	TRBV5-4	TGTGCCAGCAGCCGGACAGGCCTTAATGAAAAACTGTTTTTT	CASSRTGLNEKLFF
NA	NA	TRBJ2-3	TRBV7-9	TGTGCCAGCAGCCATTATAGGGGCACAGATACGCAGTATTTT	CASSHYRGTDTQYF
NA	NA	TRBJ2-2	TRBV11-2	TGTGCCAGCAGCCGTGCCGGGGGCGCGGACACCGGGGAGCTGTTTTTT	CASSRAGGADTGELFF
NA	TRBD1	TRBJ2-7	TRBV6-5	TGTGCCAGCAGTTTTCTACGCAGGGGGCGCCCGTACGAGCAGTACTTC	CASSFLRRGRPYEQYF
NA	NA	TRBJ1-6	TRBV28	TGTGCCAGCAAGATCGGGCCGGGCAGCTCCTATAATTCACCCCTCCACTTT	CASKIGPGSSYNSPLHF
NA	NA	TRBJ1-5	TRBV6-5	TGTGCCAGCAGCCCGGGGGGGTTGGGTCAGCCCCAGCATTTT	CASSPGGLGQPQHF
NA	NA	TRBJ2-7	TRBV5-4	TGTGCCAGCAGCTCTCAGGGAAACGATTACGAGCAGTACTTC	CASSSQGNDYEQYF
NA	NA	TRBJ2-1	TRBV11-2	TGTGCCAGCAGCTTAGATCCGCCGCAGTTCTTC	CASSLDPPQFF
once	TRBD1	TRBJ1-4	TRBV9	TGTGCCAGCAGCGCTTCCGGGACAGGGAGGGAAAAACTGTTTTTT	CASSASGTGREKLFF
NA	NA	TRBJ2-7	TRBV7-2	TGTGTCAGCAGCTTAAGTCGGACAAGGTCGCTCGAGCAGTACTTC	CVSSLSRTRSLEQYF
NA	TRBD2	TRBJ2-7	TRBV30	TGTGCCTGGAGGCGGAGCGGGAGGTACCCCCAATCCTACGAGCAGTACTTC	CAWRRSGRYPQSYEQYF
NA	TRBD2	TRBJ2-3	TRBV5-1	TGCGCCAGCAGCTGGGGGGGTACTAGCACAGATACGCAGTATTTT	CASSWGGTSTDTQYF
NA	TRBD1	TRBJ1-5	TRBV7-2	TGTGCCAGCAGCCGAGGACAGGGTGGAAGTCAGCCCCAGCATTTT	CASSRGQGGSQPQHF
once	NA	TRBJ1-6	TRBV6-5	TGTGCCAGCAGTACCCTCGGGGGGAATAATTCACCCCTCCACTTT	CASSTLGGNNSPLHF
NA	TRBD2	TRBJ2-3	TRBV7-9	TGTGCCAGCAACCCGCGACTAGCGGGAGATTCAGATACGCAGTATTTT	CASNPRLAGDSDTQYF
NA	TRBD1	TRBJ1-5	TRBV19	TGTGCCAGTAGGGACAGGGAGGCCAATCAGCCCCAGCATTTT	CASRDREANQPQHF
NA	NA	TRBJ2-1	TRBV4-3	TGCGCCAGCAGCCAAAACCTACCGGGACTAGGGGGCGAGCAGTTCTTC	CASSQNLPGLGGEQFF
NA	NA	TRBJ1-1	TRBV18	TGTGCCAGCTCACTTCGCCCCACAAGAAACACTGAAGCTTTCTTT	CASSLRPTRNTEAFF
NA	NA	TRBJ2-2	TRBV7-2	TGTGCCAGCAGCTCCCGACAGACCGGGGAGCTGTTTTTT	CASSSRQTGELFF
NA	NA	TRBJ2-1	TRBV15	TGTGCCACCAGCAGAGATAGGGGGACTGGCGGTGTCCCCGATGAGCAGTTCTTC	CATSRDRGTGGVPDEQFF
NA	TRBD1	TRBJ1-2	TRBV27	TGTGCCAGCAGTTTAATCCAGGGGGGCTCGGCCCTAATAGGCTACACCTTC	CASSLIQGGSALIGYTF
NA	TRBD1	TRBJ2-1	TRBV18	TGTGCCAGCTCAGGACAGGAGGCGGAACAGTTCTTC	CASSGQEAEQFF
once	TRBD2	TRBJ2-1	TRBV5-4	TGTGCCAGCAGCTTGCAGAAAAAGCGGGAGGGCTCCTACAATGAGCAGTTCTTC	CASSLQKKREGSYNEQFF
few	TRBD1	TRBJ1-2	TRBV5-1	TGCGCCAGCAGCTTGCAGGGACAGGCAAACTATGGCTACACCTTC	CASSLQGQANYGYTF
NA	NA	TRBJ2-3	TRBV27	TGTGCCAGCAGTTTAGGTGGAGAGTGGGGAGATACGCAGTATTTT	CASSLGGEWGDTQYF
NA	TRBD1	TRBJ2-7	TRBV2	TGTGCCAGCAGATACAGGGGCGGCGAGCAGTACTTC	CASRYRGGEQYF
NA	TRBD2	TRBJ2-2	TRBV6-6	TGTGCCAGCAGTAATAAAGCGGGAGCGGCCGGGGAGCTGTTTTTT	CASSNKAGAAGELFF
once	NA	TRBJ1-2	TRBV5-3	TGTGCCAGAAAAGGGGTATGGCGGGCCCCGGGCAGGCTTGGGTCCGGCTACACCTTC	CARKGVWRAPGRLGSGYTF
NA	TRBD2	TRBJ2-2	TRBV2	TGTGCCAGCTTAACGGGACTAGCGTCCACCGGGGAGCTGTTTTTT	CASLTGLASTGELFF
NA	NA	TRBJ2-3	TRBV13	TGTGCCAGCAGCTCGTGGACTCTAGGCACAGATACGCAGTATTTT	CASSSWTLGTDTQYF
NA	NA	TRBJ2-5	TRBV2	TGTGCCAGCAGTGGGCGAGGGAGGCAAGAGACCCAGTACTTC	CASSGRGRQETQYF
NA	NA	TRBJ2-5	TRBV5-8	TGTGCCAGCAGCTTGGAGGGACGCCACACCGGGGAGACCCAGTACTTC	CASSLEGRHTGETQYF
NA	NA	TRBJ1-5	TRBV5-1	TGCGCCAGCAGCCCCCTGGGGCTCGCAGGGGACAATCAGCCCCAGCATTTT	CASSPLGLAGDNQPQHF
NA	TRBD1	TRBJ2-3	TRBV6-5	TGTGCCAGCACCGACGACAGGGGCGCAGATACGCAGTATTTT	CASTDDRGADTQYF
NA	TRBD1	TRBJ2-7	TRBV6-1	TGTGCCAGCAGTGAAACAGGGGACTACGAGCAGTACTTC	CASSETGDYEQYF